The next 5 T cell receptor beta chains were all read from a single sample in a study of cytomegalovirus exposure and HLA in healthy donors. Some clones are missing from TCRdb's copy, which holds only in-frame ones; the method was immunoSEQ multiplex PCR. The sample carries 150,000 or so clones, roughly 86% recorded once. Material: PBMCs. The receptors shown here come from a man in his late teens or twenties in good health and CMV-seropositive.

This chain links TRBV11-2 with TRBJ2-3; 8 nucleotides line up with TRBD2. Germline CDR1 SGHAT, CDR2 FQNNGV. J was trimmed by 1 base and V by 3 bases; bases with no gene match: 9. CDR3 length equals 17 residues. The CDR3 nucleotides are TGTGCCAGCAGCTTCTACGGGAGGGCCCTCGGCACAGATACGCAGTATTTT. Protein product: CASSFYGRALGTDTQYF.

The chain recombines TRBV4-2 with TRBJ2-7, with D perhaps matching TRBD1 (6 bases). V lost 2 bases to trimming and J lost 3 bases, with 8 bases between them. CDR1 is LGHNA and CDR2 is YNFKEQ in the germline V gene. The CDR3 runs 13 residues. The CDR3 spells CASSQTGNYEQYF. The CDR3 nucleotides read TGTGCCAGCAGCCAAACAGGGAACTACGAGCAGTACTTC.

This clone was seen repeatedly, ten times or more. The chain links TRBV6-6 to TRBJ2-7, with 7 bases lining up with TRBD2. Germline loops: CDR1 MNHNY, CDR2 SVGAGI (reference sequence). This CDR3 is built from 13 residues. V shed 6 bases and J 2 bases; nucleotides not matched to a gene: 4. The CDR3 nucleotides are TGTGCCAGCAGCCTGGGGGGGACCTACGAGCAGTACTTC. Its protein is CASSLGGTYEQYF.

The rearrangement links TRBV19 to TRBJ1-5, with 8 bases fitting TRBD1. Germline values: CDR1 LNHDA, CDR2 SQIVND (reference sequence). The CDR3 has 16 amino acids. J gave up 1 base and V 3 bases, and 5 bases lay outside the gene matches. The CDR3 region has the DNA TGTGCCAGTAGTATGGACAGGGTAGGGAGCAATCAGCCCCAGCATTTT. Its translation is CASSMDRVGSNQPQHF.

V gene TRBV9 combines with J gene TRBJ2-1, with D maybe TRBD2 (6 bases). Germline V gene lookup returns CDR1 SGDLS and CDR2 YYNGEE. V was trimmed by 4 bases and J by 8 bases, leaving 16 bases between them. The CDR3 consists of 14 residues. The DNA for the CDR3 is TGTGCCAGCAGCCCACGTTGGGGGGACTATGAGCAGTTCTTC. Its translation: CASSPRWGDYEQFF.